The clone carrying this T cell receptor beta chain was counted a few times. TCRdb analysed the 5' RACE reads with MiXCR anew, one entry per CDR3 protein. The table shows about 120,000 distinct CDR3 sequences, with 9% to 15% occurring only once. Time point described: blood at routine non-recurrence follow-up after resection. Whole RNA was taken from tumor, nontumor lung or frozen PBMC; it was then sequenced unsorted. V lost 0 bases, J lost 7 bases, and 11 bases lay in between. Germline-derived CDR1 and CDR2 are SGHKS and YYEKEE (reference sequence). The CDR3 is 15 residues long. The data were taken from a study of spatial heterogeneity in lung cancer.

The origin of this receptor is a male donor with early-stage non-small cell lung cancer. The chain recombines TRBV5-5 with TRBJ1-6, with D perhaps matching TRBD1 (5 bases). Source: PBMCs, taken at follow-up. In DNA form, the CDR3 reads TGTGCCAGCAGCTTGGCCGGGACGGCGAATTCACCCCTCCACTTT. This encodes CASSLAGTANSPLHF.